Only a few counts were recorded for the clone carrying this T cell receptor beta chain. Its specificity is unknown. The data derive from a study of CD8+ T cells in alopecia areata. Study background: At a dose of 5 to 10 mg twice daily, oral tofacitinib was given to treated patients.

General study results and limits: Resident alphabeta T cells of normal skin are also sequenced in scalp samples.

CD4+ and CD8+ T cells were sorted from PBMCs. V dropped 5 bases and J dropped 7 bases, with 11 bases sitting between them. Looked up from germline, CDR1 is SGHTA and CDR2 is FQGNSA. The CDR3 spans 13 residues. RNA extraction was followed by reverse transcription into cDNA, which acted as the sequencing template. Sequencing was performed with immunoSEQ multiplex PCR; in TCRdb, only in-frame clones are kept and a portion is missing. The sample has fewer than 150,000 clones; 30% to 40% are singletons. This TCR came from a human donor with alopecia areata. The chain is built from TRBV7-2 and TRBJ2-2; D ambiguous. The sample comprised CD4+ T cells sorted from blood. The chain's CDR3 is CASSVEVFGELFF. DNA of the CDR3: TGTGCCAGCAGCGTGGAAGTGTTCGGGGAGCTGTTTTTT.